The 29 T cell receptor beta chains listed next were all sequenced from one sample in a study of blood T cell repertoires in COVID-19. Repertoires were generated with immunoSEQ multiplex PCR, while TCRdb's copy carries only in-frame clones and drops some. This table has over 200,000 clones, about 90% appearing once. Specimen: peripheral blood. The receptors were sampled from a man aged 30-40 years with COVID-19, enrolled during active disease.

The chain uses TRBV7-8 and TRBJ1-4; D is unclear. Germline lookup yields CDR1 SGHVS and CDR2 FQNEAQ. This CDR3 is 14 amino acids long. The germline V and J ends were trimmed by 3 bases and 7 bases, with 12 bases remaining between them. CDR3: CASSFVLNSEKLFF. The DNA for the CDR3 is TGTGCCAGCAGCTTCGTCCTGAACAGTGAAAAACTGTTTTTT.

This chain links TRBV7-9 with TRBJ1-5, with 9 bases aligning to TRBD1. CDR1 and CDR2 from the germline V gene are SEHNR and FQNEAQ (reference sequence). V dropped 4 bases and J dropped 4; count of bases not matched to a gene: 5. The CDR3 loop spans 15 amino acids. The CDR3 is CASSSPDRGNQPQHF. The CDR3, as DNA: TGTGCCAGCAGCTCCCCCGACAGGGGGAATCAGCCCCAGCATTTT.

The chain combines TRBV18 with TRBJ1-5; D possibly corresponds to TRBD1 (6 bases). The V and J ends lost 5 bases and 0 bases respectively, with 8 bases between them. The CDR3 covers 14 residues. Per the germline V gene, CDR1 is KGHSH and CDR2 is LQKENI. The CDR3 DNA sequence: TGTGCCAGCTCAGAGACAGGTAGCAATCAGCCCCAGCATTTT. Amino acids: CASSETGSNQPQHF.

The V call is TRBV18, the J call TRBJ2-5; possible D gene TRBD1, 5 bases. Trimming cost V 0 bases and J 1 base, with 6 bases left between them. The germline gives CDR1 KGHSH, CDR2 LQKENI. The CDR3 has 14 residues. The CDR3 DNA sequence: TGTGCCAGCTCACCACCGGGGCCCCAAGAGACCCAGTACTTC. Protein product: CASSPPGPQETQYF.

V and J are TRBV5-4 and TRBJ1-1, with D perhaps matching TRBD1 (5 bases). From germline, CDR1 is SGHNT and CDR2 YYREEE (reference sequence). V gave up 0 bases and J gave up 4 bases, with 13 bases separating them. This CDR3 is 15 amino acids long. CDR3 region: CASSLVGGVGTEAFF. CDR3 sequence (DNA): TGTGCCAGCAGCTTGGTGGGAGGGGTAGGCACTGAAGCTTTCTTT. Using reference TRBV5-4 and TRBJ1-1 for the parts outside the CDR3, the full variable domain is ETGVTQSPTHLIKTRGQQVTLRCSSQSGHNTVSWYQQALGQGPQFIFQYYREEENGRGNFPPRFSGLQFPNYSSELNVNALELDDSALYLCASSLVGGVGTEAFFGQGTRLTVV.

This clone has only a few counts. This rearrangement joins TRBV6-4 to TRBJ2-1; D gene unclear. This CDR3 has 14 amino acids. Trimming took 6 bases from V and 10 from J, leaving 19 bases between them. The germline V gene has CDR1 MRHNA and CDR2 SNTAGT. For the CDR3, the DNA is TGTGCCAGCAGGGGCCGTGGCCCTTCAGAGGAGCAGTTCTTC. Translation gives CASRGRGPSEEQFF.

The CDR3: CASSYDLAGYEQYF. In DNA, the CDR3 is TGTGCCAGCAGTTACGACCTAGCGGGCTACGAGCAGTACTTC. The chain has TRBV6-5 and TRBJ2-7; 8 positions agree with TRBD2. The CDR3 is 14 amino acids. Germline-derived CDR1 and CDR2 are MNHEY and SVGAGI. Unmatched junction bases numbered 3, after V lost 2 bases and J lost 3 bases.

The chain couples TRBV4-2 to TRBJ1-2; 7 bases agree with TRBD1. The germline V gene encodes CDR1 LGHNA and CDR2 YNFKEQ. The CDR3 spans 15 residues. With 0 bases clipped from V and 4 bases from J, the junction kept 5 bases outside the gene matches. CDR3 nucleotide sequence: TGTGCCAGCAGCCAAGACGACAGGGCGAGCTATGGCTACACCTTC. This sequence encodes CASSQDDRASYGYTF.

The V gene is TRBV7-3, the J gene TRBJ2-1, with TRBD1 identical over 10 bases. V lost 5 bases to trimming and J lost 0 bases; unmatched junction nucleotides: 4. CDR3 length: 16 residues. Germline V gene sequence: CDR1 SGHTA, CDR2 FQGTGA. The CDR3 DNA reads TGTGCCAGCAGCCCGCGGGACAGGGGCTCCTACAATGAGCAGTTCTTC. This gives the protein CASSPRDRGSYNEQFF.

A single count supports this clone. The rearrangement uses TRBV5-6 and TRBJ2-7; D is possibly TRBD1 (6 bases). CDR1 SGHDT and CDR2 YYEEEE come from the germline V gene. CDR3 length: 17 amino acids. The V and J ends lost 1 base and 0 bases respectively, with 17 bases between them. CDR3 loop: CASSLSWGLGASYEQYF. CDR3 sequence (DNA): TGTGCCAGCAGCTTGTCGTGGGGGCTAGGAGCCTCCTACGAGCAGTACTTC.

The gene calls are TRBV7-9 and TRBJ2-1, with TRBD1 matching 8 bases. After removal of 5 bases from V and 1 base from J, the junction contained 4 bases not matched to a gene. Germline V lookup: CDR1 SEHNR, CDR2 FQNEAQ (reference sequence). The CDR3 spans 15 residues. CDR3 region: CASSPTGGSYNEQFF. The CDR3 DNA sequence: TGTGCCAGCAGCCCTACAGGGGGGTCCTACAATGAGCAGTTCTTC. The full variable domain, with the rest looked up from reference TRBV7-9 and TRBJ2-1, is DTGVSQNPRHKITKRGQNVTFRCDPISEHNRLYWYRQTLGQGPEFLTYFQNEAQLEKSRLLSDRFSAERPKGSFSTLEIQRTEQGDSAMYLCASSPTGGSYNEQFFGPGTRLTVL.

V is TRBV7-8 and J is TRBJ1-6; D is possibly TRBD1 (6 bases). Deletions cut 5 bases from V and 8 bases from J, with 22 bases between. This CDR3 is 17 amino acids long. Germline V lookup: CDR1 SGHVS, CDR2 FQNEAQ. The CDR3 sequence is CASSPRRLGGADSPLHF. CDR3 sequence (DNA): TGTGCCAGCAGCCCTAGACGGTTAGGGGGGGCAGATTCACCCCTCCACTTT. The full variable domain, rest sourced from reference TRBV7-8 and TRBJ1-6, is GAGVSQSPRYKVAKRGQDVALRCDPISGHVSLFWYQQALGQGPEFLTYFQNEAQLDKSGLPSDRFFAERPEGSVSTLKIQRTQQEDSAVYLCASSPRRLGGADSPLHFGNGTRLTVT.

V usage is TRBV28 and J usage is TRBJ1-5; the D is unclear. This CDR3 comprises 11 residues. Germline CDR1 reads MDHEN; CDR2 reads SYDVKM. The V gene lost 6 bases and the J gene lost 4 bases, with 4 bases spanning the gap. In DNA, the CDR3 is TGTGCCAGCAGCTATAATCAGCCCCAGCATTTT. Protein product: CASSYNQPQHF. Complete variable domain (other parts from reference TRBV28 and TRBJ1-5): DVKVTQSSRYLVKRTGEKVFLECVQDMDHENMFWYRQDPGLGLRLIYFSYDVKMKEKGDIPEGYSVSREKKERFSLILESASTNQTSMYLCASSYNQPQHFGDGTRLSIL.

The chain couples TRBV6-2 or TRBV6-3 to TRBJ1-2, with D unresolved. Germline CDR1 reads MNHEY; CDR2 reads SVGEGT. CDR3 size: 14 residues. V shed 5 bases and J shed 7 bases, with 17 bases lying between them. CDR3 sequence: CASSPTTRNSGYTF. DNA for the CDR3: TGTGCCAGCAGTCCGACTACCAGGAATTCTGGCTACACCTTC.

The genes are TRBV19 and TRBJ2-1, with D perhaps matching TRBD2 (6 bases). V lost 1 base to trimming and J lost 2 bases, with 9 bases between them. Germline values: CDR1 LNHDA, CDR2 SQIVND (reference sequence). The CDR3 is made up of 15 amino acids. Written as DNA, the CDR3 is TGTGCCAGTAGTATAGGGAGCGGGCCCTACAATGAGCAGTTCTTC. Encoded protein: CASSIGSGPYNEQFF. Full variable domain (missing parts from reference TRBV19 and TRBJ2-1): DGGITQSPKYLFRKEGQNVTLSCEQNLNHDAMYWYRQDPGQGLRLIYYSQIVNDFQKGDIAEGYSVSREKKESFPLTVTSAQKNPTAFYLCASSIGSGPYNEQFFGPGTRLTVL.

The chain combines TRBV7-2 with TRBJ2-7; TRBD2 is a possible D gene (6 bases). The CDR3 extends over 14 amino acids. Trimming took 5 bases from V and 3 from J, leaving 14 bases between them. Germline CDR1 reads SGHTA; CDR2 reads FQGNSA. The CDR3 region has the DNA TGTGCCAGCAGCCCCCTTTCCGGGAGCTACGAGCAGTACTTC. Translation gives CASSPLSGSYEQYF.

V is TRBV7-8 and J is TRBJ1-1; D is unclear. The V gene lost 2 bases and the J gene lost 1 base, with 11 bases spanning the gap. The CDR3 contains 15 residues. Germline values: CDR1 SGHVS, CDR2 FQNEAQ. CDR3 nucleotide sequence: TGTGCCAGCAGCTTAAATGCGGTCGCGAACACTGAAGCTTTCTTT. Protein sequence: CASSLNAVANTEAFF.

V gene TRBV5-1 combines with J gene TRBJ2-3, with TRBD2 as a possible D gene (6 bases). The CDR3 sequence is 16 residues long. Trimming left V 2 bases short and J 0 bases short, with 13 bases between. Germline assignment: CDR1 SGHRS and CDR2 YFSETQ. CDR3 nucleotide sequence: TGCGCCAGCAGCTTCTTTGGGGGGACGAGCACAGATACGCAGTATTTT. Protein product: CASSFFGGTSTDTQYF. Based on the CDR3 plus reference TRBV5-1 and TRBJ2-3, the full variable domain is KAGVTQTPRYLIKTRGQQVTLSCSPISGHRSVSWYQQTPGQGLQFLFEYFSETQRNKGNFPGRFSGRQFSNSRSEMNVSTLELGDSALYLCASSFFGGTSTDTQYFGPGTRLTVL.

The J gene is TRBJ2-3, the V gene TRBV7-2, with 7 bases fitting TRBD2. V lost 4 bases to trimming and J lost 7 bases; unmatched junction nucleotides: 11. Germline V gene lookup returns CDR1 SGHTA and CDR2 FQGNSA. This CDR3 spans 15 amino acids. CDR3 region: CASSWGDYLSYTQYF. CDR3 in DNA: TGTGCCAGCAGCTGGGGGGACTACCTCTCTTATACGCAGTATTTT.

V gene TRBV12-3 or TRBV12-4 combines with J gene TRBJ2-7; D ambiguous. The CDR3 runs 12 residues. V was shortened by 1 base and J by 2 bases, with 3 bases between the two germline ends. CDR3 sequence reads: CASSLGAYEQYF. The CDR3 bases are TGTGCCAGCAGTTTAGGAGCCTACGAGCAGTACTTC.

CDR3: CASSITDTQYF. CDR3 nucleotides: TGTGCCAGCAGCATAACAGATACGCAGTATTTT. The chain couples TRBV3-1 (or the pseudogene TRBV3-2) to TRBJ2-3; no clear D. Per germline, CDR1 LGHDT and CDR2 YNNKEL (reference sequence). V lost 5 bases to trimming and J lost 3 bases, with 3 bases between them. This CDR3 has 11 residues.

The V and J genes are TRBV19 and TRBJ1-2; D is possibly TRBD1 (6 bases). There are 13 residues in the CDR3. Trimming pared 3 bases from V and 2 bases from J, leaving 7 bases between. CDR1 and CDR2 (germline): LNHDA, SQIVND (reference sequence). CDR3 sequence reads: CASSMDRNYGYTF. The CDR3 bases are TGTGCCAGTAGTATGGACAGAAACTATGGCTACACCTTC.

The chain carries TRBV5-1 and TRBJ1-2, with a weak D call TRBD1 (6 bases). Germline CDR1 is SGHRS and CDR2 is YFSETQ. CDR3 size: 15 residues. V lost 4 bases to trimming and J lost 2 bases, with 15 bases between them. CDR3: CASSLSPGQNYGYTF. The DNA of the CDR3 is TGCGCCAGCAGCCTTTCACCTGGACAGAACTATGGCTACACCTTC. The full variable domain, its missing parts supplied by reference TRBV5-1 and TRBJ1-2, is KAGVTQTPRYLIKTRGQQVTLSCSPISGHRSVSWYQQTPGQGLQFLFEYFSETQRNKGNFPGRFSGRQFSNSRSEMNVSTLELGDSALYLCASSLSPGQNYGYTFGSGTRLTVV.

The DNA of the CDR3 is TGTGCCAGCAGCTTTTTTTTAGTGGTCGGGACAGGCAATGAGCAGTTCTTC. Translating gives CASSFFLVVGTGNEQFF. The gene calls are TRBV7-2 and TRBJ2-1; TRBD1 matches 8 bases. The germline gives CDR1 SGHTA, CDR2 FQGNSA. Losses at the gene ends were 3 bases for V and 6 bases for J; bases not matched to a gene: 13. This CDR3 is built from 17 residues.

The genes are TRBV7-2 and TRBJ2-7; 8 bases agree with TRBD2. Germline V gene sequence: CDR1 SGHTA, CDR2 FQGNSA. The length of the CDR3 is 15 residues. Trimming at V came to 4 bases and at J to 3 bases, leaving 8 bases not matched to a gene. This CDR3 is CASSSATSVLYEQYF. The CDR3 DNA sequence: TGTGCCAGCAGCTCCGCGACTAGCGTACTCTACGAGCAGTACTTC.

The genes are TRBV7-8 and TRBJ1-1; D might be TRBD1 (5 bases). The CDR3 sequence is 12 residues long. V was pared by 0 bases and J by 8 bases, with 7 bases between. Germline loops: CDR1 SGHVS, CDR2 FQNEAQ. This chain's CDR3 is CASSLAAGEAFF. Here the CDR3 DNA reads TGTGCCAGCAGCTTAGCGGCAGGGGAAGCTTTCTTT.

The chain couples TRBV10-3 to TRBJ1-5, with D unclear. The V end lost 4 bases, the J end lost 4 bases, and 5 bases lay between the germline ends. The CDR3 totals 12 residues. Germline CDR1 reads ENHRY; CDR2 reads SYGVKD. In nucleotides, the CDR3 is TGTGCCATCAGTGGGCCGAATCAGCCCCAGCATTTT. It yields the protein CAISGPNQPQHF.

The rearrangement joins TRBV25-1 to TRBJ2-2; D is undetermined. With 4 bases removed from V and 5 bases from J, the gap between germline ends came to 11 bases. Germline CDR1 is MGHDK and CDR2 is SYGVNS. This CDR3 is built from 14 residues. The CDR3 DNA follows: TGTGCCAGCAGTGGGAAGGAGCCTACCGGGGAGCTGTTTTTT. Translation: CASSGKEPTGELFF.

This chain connects TRBV27 to TRBJ1-6; TRBD1 agrees at 7 bases. Germline-derived CDR1 and CDR2 are MNHEY and SMNVEV (reference sequence). The CDR3 extends over 15 amino acids. With V trimmed by 6 bases and J by 2 bases, 4 bases remained unmatched. For the CDR3, the DNA is TGTGCCAGCAGCAAGGGACAGACCTATAATTCACCCCTCCACTTT. The encoded protein is CASSKGQTYNSPLHF.